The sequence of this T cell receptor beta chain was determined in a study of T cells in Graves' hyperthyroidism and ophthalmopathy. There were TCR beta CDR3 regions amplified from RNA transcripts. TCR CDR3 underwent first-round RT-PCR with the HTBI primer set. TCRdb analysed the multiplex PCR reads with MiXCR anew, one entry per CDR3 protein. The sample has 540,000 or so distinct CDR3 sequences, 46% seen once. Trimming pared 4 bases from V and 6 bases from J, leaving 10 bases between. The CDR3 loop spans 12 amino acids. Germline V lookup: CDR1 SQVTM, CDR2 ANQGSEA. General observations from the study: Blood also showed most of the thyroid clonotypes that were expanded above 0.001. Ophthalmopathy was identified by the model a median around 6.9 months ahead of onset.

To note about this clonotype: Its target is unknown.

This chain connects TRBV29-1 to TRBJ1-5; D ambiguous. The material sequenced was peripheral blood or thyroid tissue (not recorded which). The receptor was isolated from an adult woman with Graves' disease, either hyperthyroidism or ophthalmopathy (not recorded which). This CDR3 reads CSVVDGVQPQHF. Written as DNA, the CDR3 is TGCAGCGTTGTGGACGGAGTTCAGCCCCAGCATTTT.